This T cell receptor (beta chain) was sequenced in a study of blood T cells in healthy people across ages. Study in general: Per two T cells, template switching captured roughly one barcoded beta molecule.

Remarks on this clonotype: The antigen remains unidentified.

The use of a sample-barcoded 5' primer and a J-beta primer mix characterized a second PCR of roughly 6 to 11 cycles. In TCRdb, the 5' RACE reads were re-called with MiXCR into one record per CDR3 protein. Of 1.5 million to 1.9 million distinct CDR3 sequences listed, 35% to 45% were seen once; the top ten hold about 4.1%. Study-wide points: As naive T cell percentage varied, TCR beta diversity correlated strongly with it.

The draw of peripheral blood yielded around 9.6 milliliters from each donor. This clonotype originated in a woman under 30 in good health. The sequencing sample was made of blood.

CDR3 sequence reads: CASSYGSGDTEAFF. CDR3 DNA: TGTGCCAGCAGTTACGGCAGCGGGGACACTGAAGCTTTCTTT. The chain carries TRBV6-6 and TRBJ1-1; D is ambiguous. The germline V gene has CDR1 MNHNY and CDR2 SVGAGI (reference sequence). There are 14 residues in the CDR3. V was shortened by 2 bases and J by 3 bases, with 10 bases between the two germline ends.